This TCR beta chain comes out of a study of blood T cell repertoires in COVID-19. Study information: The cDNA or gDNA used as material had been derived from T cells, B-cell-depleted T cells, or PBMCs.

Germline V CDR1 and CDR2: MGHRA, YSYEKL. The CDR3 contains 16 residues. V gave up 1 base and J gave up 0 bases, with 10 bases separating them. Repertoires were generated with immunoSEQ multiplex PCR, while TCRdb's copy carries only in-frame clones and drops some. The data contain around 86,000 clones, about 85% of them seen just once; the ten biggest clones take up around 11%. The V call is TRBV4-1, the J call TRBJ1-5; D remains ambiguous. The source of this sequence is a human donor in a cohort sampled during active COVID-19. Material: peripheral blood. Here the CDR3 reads CASSQAISYSNQPQHF. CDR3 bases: TGCGCCAGCAGCCAAGCTATTTCTTATAGCAATCAGCCCCAGCATTTT.